A single sample is the source of the 22 T cell receptor beta chains below, sequenced in a study of blood T cells in healthy people across ages. A second PCR of 7 to 11 cycles used a sample-barcoded 5' primer and a J-beta primer mix. MiXCR, applied by TCRdb to the 5' RACE reads, yields one record per CDR3 protein. The sample consists of around 690,000 distinct CDR3 sequences, roughly three fifths of them appearing once. Sequenced sample: blood. The receptor source for this set is a man aged 55 to 70 in good health.

This chain uses TRBV6-6 with TRBJ2-5; 10 nucleotides agree with TRBD2. This CDR3 contains 13 residues. V was clipped by 7 bases and J by 7 bases; unmatched bases: 6. Germline values: CDR1 MNHNY, CDR2 SVGAGI (reference sequence). This CDR3 reads CASTQIAGGTQYF. CDR3 nucleotide sequence: TGTGCCAGCACTCAAATAGCGGGGGGGACCCAGTACTTC.

As regards this clonotype: The junction shows a germline mismatch at one end, possibly a read error. The genes are TRBV9 and TRBJ2-3; no clear D gene. Germline V lookup: CDR1 SGDLS, CDR2 YYNGEE. The CDR3 loop spans 12 amino acids. The CDR3 DNA reads TGTGCCTGCAGCGTAGATACGTATACGCAGTATTTT. Protein product: CACSVDTYTQYF.

V gene TRBV13 combines with J gene TRBJ2-3, with TRBD2 as a possible D gene (6 bases). There are 16 residues in the CDR3. The V end was cut by 4 bases, the J end by 3 bases, with 17 bases between. Germline values: CDR1 PRHDT, CDR2 FYEKMQ (reference sequence). The CDR3: CASSSPFGRGTDTQYF. The DNA of the CDR3 is TGTGCCAGCAGCTCCCCCTTCGGGCGGGGAACAGATACGCAGTATTTT. The full variable domain, completed using reference TRBV13 and TRBJ2-3, is AAGVIQSPRHLIKEKRETATLKCYPIPRHDTVYWYQQGPGQDPQFLISFYEKMQSDKGSIPDRFSAQQFSDYHSELNMSSLELGDSALYFCASSSPFGRGTDTQYFGPGTRLTVL.

The chain carries TRBV6-2 or TRBV6-3 and TRBJ1-4; the D gene is possibly TRBD1 (5 bases). The CDR3 sequence is 15 residues long. Trimming removed 6 bases at V and 5 bases at J, with 16 bases between. The germline V gene encodes CDR1 MNHEY and CDR2 SVGEGT. The CDR3, as DNA: TGTGCCAGCAGGGACCTCGGGGGAAGGAATGAAAAACTGTTTTTT. It codes for CASRDLGGRNEKLFF.

The chain combines TRBV11-3 with TRBJ2-1; 11 bases map to TRBD2. Germline values: CDR1 SGHNT, CDR2 YENEEA. The CDR3 is made up of 17 amino acids. The V and J ends lost 4 bases and 5 bases, in that order; junction bases with no gene match: 10. CDR3 sequence: CASSYSLSGGADNEQFF. The CDR3 DNA reads TGTGCCAGCAGCTACTCTCTTAGCGGGGGGGCAGACAATGAGCAGTTCTTC.

The chain links TRBV20-1 to TRBJ1-6; no clear D gene. Between the trimmed V and J ends, which lost 3 bases and 5 bases, there was a span of 8 bases. Germline assignment: CDR1 DFQATT and CDR2 SNEGSKA (reference sequence). This CDR3 is 13 amino acids long. The CDR3 nucleotides read TGCAGTGCTAGCCCCGGGAATAATTCACCCCTCCACTTT. It is translated as CSASPGNNSPLHF.

This chain uses TRBV18 with TRBJ2-2; D is unclear. V lost 5 bases and J 1 base, leaving 14 bases between the germline ends. Germline lookup yields CDR1 KGHSH and CDR2 LQKENI. The CDR3 consists of 16 residues. The CDR3, as DNA: TGTGCCAGCTCAACCACACAAGACCGGAACACCGGGGAGCTGTTTTTT. The encoded protein is CASSTTQDRNTGELFF.

This clonotype occurred a few times. The rearrangement joins TRBV12-3 or TRBV12-4 to TRBJ2-7; D is perhaps TRBD1 or TRBD2 (5 bases each). V was trimmed by 5 bases and J by 7 bases, leaving 27 bases between them. CDR3 length: 17 amino acids. The chain's CDR3 is CASSNPWPERTWGEQYF. CDR3 sequence (DNA): TGTGCCAGCAGTAACCCCTGGCCGGAGAGAACTTGGGGGGAGCAGTACTTC.

This sequence joins TRBV29-1 and TRBJ2-1; possibly TRBD1 for D (6 bases). There are 14 residues in the CDR3. V lost 7 bases to trimming and J lost 4 bases, with 17 bases between them. Germline CDR1 SQVTM, CDR2 ANQGSEA. The CDR3 spells CSAGADRFYNEQFF. The CDR3 region has the DNA TGCAGCGCCGGGGCGGACAGATTTTACAATGAGCAGTTCTTC.

The chain uses TRBV4-1 and TRBJ2-1; 10 bases are shared with TRBD2. V shed 3 bases and J 6 bases; nucleotides not matched to a gene: 8. Germline CDR1 MGHRA, CDR2 YSYEKL. The CDR3 spans 16 residues. CDR3 region: CASSQRRTSGFNEQFF. Written as DNA, the CDR3 is TGCGCCAGCAGCCAGAGACGGACTAGCGGCTTCAATGAGCAGTTCTTC.

J is TRBJ1-6 and V is TRBV2, with D unclear. Trimming shortened V by 3 bases and J by 0 bases, and 15 bases separated the two germline ends. CDR1 and CDR2 (germline): SNHLY, FYNNEI. The CDR3 runs 18 residues. The CDR3 loop reads CASSERGGWSSYNSPLHF. The CDR3 nucleotides read TGTGCCAGCAGTGAGCGTGGAGGGTGGTCCTCCTATAATTCACCCCTCCACTTT.

This chain connects TRBV14 to TRBJ1-1; maybe TRBD1 (5 bases). The CDR3 is 13 residues long. The V end was cut by 7 bases, the J end by 1 base, with 10 bases between. The germline CDR1 and CDR2 sequences are SGHDN and FVKESK. This CDR3 reads CASTRQPNTEAFF. For the CDR3, the DNA is TGTGCCAGCACCCGACAGCCGAACACTGAAGCTTTCTTT.

This clonotype was detected ten times or more. The CDR3 here is CSVDPVYNEQFF. CDR3 nucleotide sequence: TGCAGCGTTGATCCGGTTTACAATGAGCAGTTCTTC. J is TRBJ2-1 and V is TRBV29-1; D gene ambiguous. This CDR3 comprises 12 residues. In germline, CDR1 is SQVTM, CDR2 ANQGSEA. V lost 3 bases and J 4 bases, leaving 7 bases between the germline ends.

This clonotype was seen a handful of times. The chain couples TRBV20-1 to TRBJ2-3, with 10 bases identical to TRBD2. The V gene's germline CDR1 is DFQATT and CDR2 SNEGSKA (reference sequence). This CDR3 is 14 amino acids long. The ends lost 5 bases at V and 5 bases at J; junction bases unmatched: 7. The DNA of the CDR3 is TGCAGTGCTTATCTAGCGGGGGAGGGAGATACGCAGTATTTT. Protein: CSAYLAGEGDTQYF.

The chain joins TRBV7-2 to TRBJ2-7, with TRBD1 matching 10 bases. This CDR3 spans 15 amino acids. V dropped 5 bases and J dropped 4; count of bases not matched to a gene: 8. Germline V gives CDR1 SGHTA, CDR2 FQGNSA. The CDR3 spells CASSPWTGGGYEQYF. The CDR3 DNA is TGTGCCAGCAGCCCTTGGACAGGGGGAGGTTACGAGCAGTACTTC.

This rearrangement joins TRBV25-1 to TRBJ2-6; D ambiguous. The CDR3 has 17 residues. From germline, CDR1 is MGHDK and CDR2 SYGVNS. With 0 bases removed from V and 1 base from J, the gap between germline ends came to 10 bases. The CDR3 bases are TGTGCCAGCAGTGAATATGGTTCGGCATCTGGGGCCAACGTCCTGACTTTC. Protein product: CASSEYGSASGANVLTF.

This clonotype was recorded only once. The chain joins TRBV10-3 to TRBJ1-1; a weak D match, TRBD1 (5 bases). This CDR3 region has 13 residues. Per the germline V gene, CDR1 is ENHRY and CDR2 is SYGVKD. Trimming pared 10 bases from V and 0 bases from J, leaving 12 bases between. This CDR3 reads CATRGVMNTEAFF. For the CDR3, the DNA is TGTGCCACCCGAGGGGTCATGAACACTGAAGCTTTCTTT.

This clonotype is a singleton in its sample. A read error is possible here, since a much larger clone lies one base away. This chain uses TRBV9 with TRBJ2-2; TRBD1 is a possible D gene (7 bases). Germline V CDR1 and CDR2: SGDLS, YYNGEE. The CDR3 is made up of 16 amino acids. The CDR3 coding sequence is TGTGCCAGCAGCGTAGGTGGGACAGATCACACCGGGGGGCTGTTTTTT. Translation: CASSVGGTDHTGGLFF.

The sample holds a few counts of this clonotype. This chain joins TRBV7-2 and TRBJ1-2; 7 nucleotides agree with TRBD1. In germline, CDR1 is SGHTA, CDR2 FQGNSA. The CDR3 extends over 16 amino acids. J lost 6 bases, V lost 3 bases, and 13 bases had no gene match. CDR3 amino acids: CASSFASRQGEDGYTF. The CDR3 nucleotides are TGTGCCAGCAGCTTCGCTTCCCGACAGGGAGAGGATGGCTACACCTTC.

This clonotype has more than one count but fewer than ten. The chain carries TRBV20-1 and TRBJ2-7; tentatively, D is TRBD2 (5 bases). Trimming took 0 bases from V and 3 from J, leaving 12 bases between them. Germline CDR1 is DFQATT and CDR2 is SNEGSKA (reference sequence). The CDR3 is 14 residues long. Here the CDR3 DNA reads TGCAGTGCTAGAGATCCGGCCGACTACTACGAGCAGTACTTC. Translation gives CSARDPADYYEQYF.

The sample holds a few counts of this clonotype. V and J are TRBV27 and TRBJ1-4, with 8 bases lining up with TRBD1. Germline CDR1 reads MNHEY; CDR2 reads SMNVEV (reference sequence). Trimming took 8 bases from V and 3 from J; bases not matched to a gene: 5. This CDR3 is built from 14 residues. CDR3 nucleotides: TGTGCCAGCCGGACAGGGCGGGCTAATGAAAAACTGTTTTTT. Its protein is CASRTGRANEKLFF.

This clonotype came up once. The CDR3 loop is CASSRSRGMNTEAFF. CDR3 DNA sequence: TGTGCCAGCAGTAGATCCAGGGGAATGAACACTGAAGCTTTCTTT. This chain uses TRBV6-1 with TRBJ1-1; D is possibly TRBD1 (6 bases). This CDR3 is 15 amino acids long. V was pared by 5 bases and J by 0 bases, with 13 bases between. Germline values: CDR1 MNHNS, CDR2 SASEGT.